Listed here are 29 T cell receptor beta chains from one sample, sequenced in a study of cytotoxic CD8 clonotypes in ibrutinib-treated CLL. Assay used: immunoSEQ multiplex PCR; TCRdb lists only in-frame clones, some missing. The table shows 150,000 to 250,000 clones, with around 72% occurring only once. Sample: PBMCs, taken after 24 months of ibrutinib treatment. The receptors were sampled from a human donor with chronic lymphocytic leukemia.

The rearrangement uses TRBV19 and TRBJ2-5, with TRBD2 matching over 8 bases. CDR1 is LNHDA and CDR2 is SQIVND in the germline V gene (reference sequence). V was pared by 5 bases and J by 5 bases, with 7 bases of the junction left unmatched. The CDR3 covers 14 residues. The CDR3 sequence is CASSPGTRRETQYF. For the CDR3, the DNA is TGTGCCAGTAGTCCCGGGACTAGAAGGGAGACCCAGTACTTC.

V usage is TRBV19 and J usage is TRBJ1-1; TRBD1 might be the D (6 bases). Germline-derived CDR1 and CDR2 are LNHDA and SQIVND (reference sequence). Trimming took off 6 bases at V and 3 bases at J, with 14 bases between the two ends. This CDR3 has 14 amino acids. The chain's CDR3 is CASSLGQIYTEAFF. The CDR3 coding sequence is TGTGCCAGTAGCCTTGGACAGATCTACACTGAAGCTTTCTTT.

The CDR3 sequence is CASSMGLNYEQYF. DNA of the CDR3: TGTGCCAGTAGTATGGGGCTTAACTACGAGCAGTACTTC. The V gene is TRBV19, the J gene TRBJ2-7; a possible D gene is TRBD1 (5 bases). Germline assignment: CDR1 LNHDA and CDR2 SQIVND (reference sequence). The CDR3 has 13 residues. V lost 3 bases to trimming and J lost 3 bases, with 9 bases between them.

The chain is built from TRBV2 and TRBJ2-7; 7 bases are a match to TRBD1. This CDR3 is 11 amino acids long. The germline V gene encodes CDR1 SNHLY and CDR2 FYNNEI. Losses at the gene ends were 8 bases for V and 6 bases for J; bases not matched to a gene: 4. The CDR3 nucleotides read TGTGCCAGCGACAGGGCTAGCGAGCAGTACTTC. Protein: CASDRASEQYF.

The CDR3 DNA reads TGTGCCAGCAACAGTATTCAGGGGGCCGCTGAAGCTTTCTTT. Translating it yields CASNSIQGAAEAFF. V is TRBV9 and J is TRBJ1-1; TRBD1 matches 8 bases. The CDR3 has 14 amino acids. J gave up 6 bases and V 6 bases, and 10 bases lay outside the gene matches. Germline assignment: CDR1 SGDLS and CDR2 YYNGEE.

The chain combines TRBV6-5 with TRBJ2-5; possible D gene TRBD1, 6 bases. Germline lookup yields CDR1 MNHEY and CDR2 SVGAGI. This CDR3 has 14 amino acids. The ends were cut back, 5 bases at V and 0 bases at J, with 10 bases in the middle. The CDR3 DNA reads TGTGCCAGCAGTAAGGGGACAAACCAAGAGACCCAGTACTTC. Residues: CASSKGTNQETQYF.

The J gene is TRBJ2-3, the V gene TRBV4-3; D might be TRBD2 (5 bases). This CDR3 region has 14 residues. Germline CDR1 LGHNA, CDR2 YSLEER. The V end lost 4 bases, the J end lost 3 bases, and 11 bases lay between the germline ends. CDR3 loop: CASSPRAVTDTQYF. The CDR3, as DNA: TGCGCCAGCAGCCCCAGAGCGGTTACAGATACGCAGTATTTT.

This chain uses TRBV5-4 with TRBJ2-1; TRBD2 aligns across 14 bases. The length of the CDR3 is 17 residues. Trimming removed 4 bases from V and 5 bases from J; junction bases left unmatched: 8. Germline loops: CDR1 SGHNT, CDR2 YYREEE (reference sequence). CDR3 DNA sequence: TGTGCCAGCAGCCACTTGACTAGCGGGAGGGTTGACAATGAGCAGTTCTTC. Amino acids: CASSHLTSGRVDNEQFF.

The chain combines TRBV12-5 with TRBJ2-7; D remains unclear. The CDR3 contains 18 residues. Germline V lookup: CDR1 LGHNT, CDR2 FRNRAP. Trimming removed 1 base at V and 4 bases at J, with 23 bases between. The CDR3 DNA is TGTGCTAGTGGTTTGGACCCTAAGACAAGGTGGGATACTTACGAGCAGTACTTC. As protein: CASGLDPKTRWDTYEQYF.

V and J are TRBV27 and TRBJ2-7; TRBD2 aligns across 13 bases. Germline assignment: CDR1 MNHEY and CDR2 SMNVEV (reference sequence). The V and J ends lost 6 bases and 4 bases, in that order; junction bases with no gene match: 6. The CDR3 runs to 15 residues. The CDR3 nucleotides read TGTGCCAGCAGGTATGGACTAGCGGGAGTTTACGAGCAGTACTTC. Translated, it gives CASRYGLAGVYEQYF.

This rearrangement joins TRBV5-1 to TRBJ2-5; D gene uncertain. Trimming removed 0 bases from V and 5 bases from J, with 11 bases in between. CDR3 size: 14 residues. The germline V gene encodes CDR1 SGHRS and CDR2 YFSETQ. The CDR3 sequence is CASSLGQVLETQYF. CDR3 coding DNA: TGCGCCAGCAGCTTGGGCCAGGTGTTGGAGACCCAGTACTTC.

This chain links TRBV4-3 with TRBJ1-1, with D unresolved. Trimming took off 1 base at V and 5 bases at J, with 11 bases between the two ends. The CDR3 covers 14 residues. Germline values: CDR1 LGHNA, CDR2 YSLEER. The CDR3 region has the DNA TGCGCCAGCAGCCAAGCCGCCGGGCGAACTGAAGCTTTCTTT. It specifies CASSQAAGRTEAFF.

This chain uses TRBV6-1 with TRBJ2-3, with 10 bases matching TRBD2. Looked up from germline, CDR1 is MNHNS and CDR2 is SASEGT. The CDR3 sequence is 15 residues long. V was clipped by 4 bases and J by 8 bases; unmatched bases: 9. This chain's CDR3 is CASSGVAGGPATQYF. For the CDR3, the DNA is TGTGCCAGCAGTGGAGTAGCGGGGGGCCCGGCTACGCAGTATTTT.

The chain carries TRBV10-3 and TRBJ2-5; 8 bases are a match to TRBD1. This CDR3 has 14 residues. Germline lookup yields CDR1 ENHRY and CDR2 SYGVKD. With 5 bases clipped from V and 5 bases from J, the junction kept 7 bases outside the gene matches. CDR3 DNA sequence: TGTGCCATCAGTACGTCCAGGGGGCTCGAGACCCAGTACTTC. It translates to CAISTSRGLETQYF.

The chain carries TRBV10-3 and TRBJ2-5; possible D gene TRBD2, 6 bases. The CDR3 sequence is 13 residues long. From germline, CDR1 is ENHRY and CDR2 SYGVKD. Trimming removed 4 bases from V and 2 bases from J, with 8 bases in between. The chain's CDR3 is CAISVGGQETQYF. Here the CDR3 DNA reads TGTGCCATCAGTGTCGGGGGTCAAGAGACCCAGTACTTC.

Here the CDR3 reads CASSQFPIFDYGYTF. Written as DNA, the CDR3 is TGTGCCAGCAGCCAATTTCCAATTTTTGACTATGGCTACACCTTC. This sequence joins TRBV16 and TRBJ1-2, with D unclear. The V end lost 1 base, the J end lost 3 bases, and 12 bases lay between the germline ends. CDR1 KGHSY and CDR2 FQNENV come from the germline V gene. There are 15 residues in the CDR3.

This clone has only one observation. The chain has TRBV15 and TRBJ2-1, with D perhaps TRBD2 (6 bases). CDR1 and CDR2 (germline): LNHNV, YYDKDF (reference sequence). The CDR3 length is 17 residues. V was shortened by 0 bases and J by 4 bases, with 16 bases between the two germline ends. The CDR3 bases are TGTGCCACCAGCAGAGATCTGGGAGGAGGGGTATACAATGAGCAGTTCTTC. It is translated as CATSRDLGGGVYNEQFF.

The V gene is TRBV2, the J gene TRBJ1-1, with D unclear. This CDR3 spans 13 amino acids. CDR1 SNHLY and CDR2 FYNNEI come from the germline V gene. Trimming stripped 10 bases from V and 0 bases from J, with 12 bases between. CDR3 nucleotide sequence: TGTGCCACCTTGGCAAACTTGAACACTGAAGCTTTCTTT. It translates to CATLANLNTEAFF. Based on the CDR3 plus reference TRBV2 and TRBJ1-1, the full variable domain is EPEVTQTPSHQVTQMGQEVILRCVPISNHLYFYWYRQILGQKVEFLVSFYNNEISEKSEIFDDQFSVERPDGSNFTLKIRSTKLEDSAMYFCATLANLNTEAFFGQGTRLTVV.

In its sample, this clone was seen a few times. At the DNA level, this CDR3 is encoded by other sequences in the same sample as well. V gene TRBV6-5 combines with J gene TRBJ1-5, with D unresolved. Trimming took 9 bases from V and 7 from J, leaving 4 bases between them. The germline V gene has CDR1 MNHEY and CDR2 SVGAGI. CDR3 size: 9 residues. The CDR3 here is CASGQPQHF. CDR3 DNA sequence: TGTGCCAGTGGGCAGCCCCAGCATTTT.

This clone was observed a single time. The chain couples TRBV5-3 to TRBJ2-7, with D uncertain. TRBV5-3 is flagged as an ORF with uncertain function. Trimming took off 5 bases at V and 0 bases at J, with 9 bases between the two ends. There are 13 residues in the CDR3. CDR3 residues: CARRTVASYEQYF. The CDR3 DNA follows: TGTGCCAGAAGGACGGTAGCCTCCTACGAGCAGTACTTC.

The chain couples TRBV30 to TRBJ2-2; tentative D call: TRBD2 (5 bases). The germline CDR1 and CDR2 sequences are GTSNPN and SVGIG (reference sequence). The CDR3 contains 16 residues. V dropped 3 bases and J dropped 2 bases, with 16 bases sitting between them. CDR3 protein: CAWRWGAGINTGELFF. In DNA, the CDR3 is TGTGCCTGGAGGTGGGGTGCGGGTATTAACACCGGGGAGCTGTTTTTT.

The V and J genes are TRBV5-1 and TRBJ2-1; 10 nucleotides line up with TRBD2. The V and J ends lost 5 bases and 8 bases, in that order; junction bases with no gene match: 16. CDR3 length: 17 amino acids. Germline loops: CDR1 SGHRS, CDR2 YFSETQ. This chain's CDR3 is CASRSGLAGDFVDEQFF. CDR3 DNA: TGCGCCAGCAGAAGTGGGCTAGCGGGAGACTTCGTCGATGAGCAGTTCTTC.

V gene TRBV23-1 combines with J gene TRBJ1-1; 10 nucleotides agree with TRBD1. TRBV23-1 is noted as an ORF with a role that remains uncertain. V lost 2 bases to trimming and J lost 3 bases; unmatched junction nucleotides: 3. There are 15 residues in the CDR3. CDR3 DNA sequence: TGCGCCAGCAGTCAACAAGGACAGGGGGACACTGAAGCTTTCTTT. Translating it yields CASSQQGQGDTEAFF.

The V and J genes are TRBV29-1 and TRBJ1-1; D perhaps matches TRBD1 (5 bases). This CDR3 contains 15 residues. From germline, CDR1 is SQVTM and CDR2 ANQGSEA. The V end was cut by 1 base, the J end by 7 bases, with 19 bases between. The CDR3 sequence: CSVEGGDSVYGEAFF. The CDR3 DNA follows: TGCAGCGTTGAAGGAGGTGACAGCGTTTATGGTGAAGCTTTCTTT.

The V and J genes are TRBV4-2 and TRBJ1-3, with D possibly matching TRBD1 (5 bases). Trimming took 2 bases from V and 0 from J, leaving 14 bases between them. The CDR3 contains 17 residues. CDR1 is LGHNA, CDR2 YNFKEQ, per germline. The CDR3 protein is CASSQSGTDRSGNTIYF. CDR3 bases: TGTGCCAGCAGCCAATCCGGGACGGACCGCTCTGGAAACACCATATATTTT.

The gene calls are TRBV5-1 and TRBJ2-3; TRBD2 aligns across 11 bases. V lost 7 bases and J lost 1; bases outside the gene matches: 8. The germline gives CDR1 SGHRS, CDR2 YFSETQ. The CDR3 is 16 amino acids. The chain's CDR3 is CASARGTSGGTDTQYF. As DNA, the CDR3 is TGCGCCAGCGCGAGAGGGACTAGCGGAGGCACAGATACGCAGTATTTT. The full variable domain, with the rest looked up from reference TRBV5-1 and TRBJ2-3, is KAGVTQTPRYLIKTRGQQVTLSCSPISGHRSVSWYQQTPGQGLQFLFEYFSETQRNKGNFPGRFSGRQFSNSRSEMNVSTLELGDSALYLCASARGTSGGTDTQYFGPGTRLTVL.

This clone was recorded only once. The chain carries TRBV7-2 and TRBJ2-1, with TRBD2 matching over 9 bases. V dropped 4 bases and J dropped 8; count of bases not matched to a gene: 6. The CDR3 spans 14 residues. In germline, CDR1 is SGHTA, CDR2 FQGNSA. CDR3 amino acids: CASSYRTSAHEQFF. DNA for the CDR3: TGTGCCAGCAGCTACAGGACTAGCGCCCATGAGCAGTTCTTC. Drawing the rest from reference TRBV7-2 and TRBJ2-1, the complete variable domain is GAGVSQSPSNKVTEKGKDVELRCDPISGHTALYWYRQSLGQGLEFLIYFQGNSAPDKSGLPSDRFSAERTGGSVSTLTIQRTQQEDSAVYLCASSYRTSAHEQFFGPGTRLTVL.

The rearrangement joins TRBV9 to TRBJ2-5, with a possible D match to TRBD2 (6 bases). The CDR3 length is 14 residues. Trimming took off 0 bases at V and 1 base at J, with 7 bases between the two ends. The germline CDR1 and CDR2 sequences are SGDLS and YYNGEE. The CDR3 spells CASSVGTTQETQYF. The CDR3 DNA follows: TGTGCCAGCAGCGTAGGGACTACCCAAGAGACCCAGTACTTC.

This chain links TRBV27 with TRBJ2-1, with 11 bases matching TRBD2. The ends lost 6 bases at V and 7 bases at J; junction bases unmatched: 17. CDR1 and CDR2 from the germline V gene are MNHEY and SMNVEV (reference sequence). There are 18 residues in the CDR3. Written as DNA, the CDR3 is TGTGCCAGCAGCCCCACCTTTAGGCGACTAGCGGGATATAATGAGCAGTTCTTC. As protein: CASSPTFRRLAGYNEQFF.